This TCR beta chain came from a study of OX40 agonist ivuxolimab in advanced cancers. Study-level background: Patients were under 90% male with ages about 23 to 90, mean roughly 64. Treatment received earlier with anti-PD-1, anti-PD-L1 or anti-CTLA-4 agents was allowed, and 40% had some.

Comments on this clone: As yet, its antigen is unknown.

Germline V lookup: CDR1 MDHEN, CDR2 SYDVKM. The CDR3 spans 17 residues. The V segment lost 6 bases and the J segment 5 bases; nucleotides outside the gene matches: 18. General study points: Those patients achieving a partial response at 0.1-3.0 mg/kg showed among the lowest clonal expansion.

Profiled with immunoSEQ multiplex PCR; TCRdb holds only in-frame clones, not every one. The sample has 75,000 to 85,000 clones; roughly 87% are singletons. This specimen was CD4+ or CD8+ T cells sorted from blood, taken in a trial of the OX40 agonist ivuxolimab. The receptor's source is an adult with an advanced solid tumor such as melanoma, head and neck, liver or kidney cancer. This chain links TRBV28 with TRBJ2-7, with TRBD2 identical over 8 bases. The CDR3 here is CASRGVAGGGFRNEQYF. The CDR3 DNA is TGTGCCAGCAGGGGTGTGGCTGGCGGGGGGTTCCGCAACGAGCAGTACTTC.